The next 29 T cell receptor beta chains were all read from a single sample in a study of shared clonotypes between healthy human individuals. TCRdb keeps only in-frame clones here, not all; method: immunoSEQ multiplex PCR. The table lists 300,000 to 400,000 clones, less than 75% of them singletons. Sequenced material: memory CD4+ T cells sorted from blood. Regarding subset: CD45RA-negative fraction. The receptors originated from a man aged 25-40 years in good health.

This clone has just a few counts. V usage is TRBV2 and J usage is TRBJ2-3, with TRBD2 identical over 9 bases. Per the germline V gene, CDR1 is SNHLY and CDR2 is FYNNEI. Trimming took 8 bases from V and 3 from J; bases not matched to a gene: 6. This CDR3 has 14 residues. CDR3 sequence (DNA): TGTGCCAGCGCTAGCGGGGTTGGTACAGATACGCAGTATTTT. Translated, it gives CASASGVGTDTQYF.

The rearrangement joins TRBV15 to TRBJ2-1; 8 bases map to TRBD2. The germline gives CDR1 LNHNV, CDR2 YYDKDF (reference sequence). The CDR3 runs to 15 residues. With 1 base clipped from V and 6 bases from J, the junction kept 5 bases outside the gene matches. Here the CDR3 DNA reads TGTGCCACCAGCAGAGGTAGCGGGGTCTTCAATGAGCAGTTCTTC. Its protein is CATSRGSGVFNEQFF.

As DNA, the CDR3 is TGTGCCAGCAGCTTAAGGGAAGATCTTATCGGTCAGCCCCAGCATTTT. Translating gives CASSLREDLIGQPQHF. V usage is TRBV7-2 and J usage is TRBJ1-5; D not resolved. The V and J ends lost 2 bases and 6 bases respectively, with 17 bases between them. The CDR3 is made up of 16 amino acids. Germline V gives CDR1 SGHTA, CDR2 FQGNSA.

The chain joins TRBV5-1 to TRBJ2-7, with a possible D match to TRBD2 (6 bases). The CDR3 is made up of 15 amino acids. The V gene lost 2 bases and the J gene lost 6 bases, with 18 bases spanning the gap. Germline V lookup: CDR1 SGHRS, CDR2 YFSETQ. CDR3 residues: CASSLAGGTLSEQYF. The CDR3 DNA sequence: TGCGCCAGCAGCTTAGCGGGCGGCACCCTAAGCGAGCAGTACTTC. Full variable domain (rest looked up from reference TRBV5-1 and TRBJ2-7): KAGVTQTPRYLIKTRGQQVTLSCSPISGHRSVSWYQQTPGQGLQFLFEYFSETQRNKGNFPGRFSGRQFSNSRSEMNVSTLELGDSALYLCASSLAGGTLSEQYFGPGTRLTVT.

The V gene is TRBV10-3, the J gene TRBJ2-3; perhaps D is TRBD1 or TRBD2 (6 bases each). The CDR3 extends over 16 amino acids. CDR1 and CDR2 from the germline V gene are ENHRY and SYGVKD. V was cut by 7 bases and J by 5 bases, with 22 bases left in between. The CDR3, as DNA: TGTGCCATCACCCAAGGGGGAGGTAGGGATAAAGATACGCAGTATTTT. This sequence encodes CAITQGGGRDKDTQYF.

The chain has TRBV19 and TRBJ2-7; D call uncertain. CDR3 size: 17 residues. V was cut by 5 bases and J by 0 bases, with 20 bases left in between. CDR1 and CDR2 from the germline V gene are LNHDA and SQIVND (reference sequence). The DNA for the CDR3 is TGTGCCAGTAGTCACGAAGGTGTTGGCCCGAGCTCCTACGAGCAGTACTTC. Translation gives CASSHEGVGPSSYEQYF.

CDR3 sequence reads: CASSQDAATDTQYF. DNA of the CDR3: TGCGCCAGCAGCCAAGATGCGGCCACAGATACGCAGTATTTT. J is TRBJ2-3 and V is TRBV4-3; D is uncertain. CDR1 is LGHNA and CDR2 is YSLEER in the germline V gene. The V end lost 0 bases, the J end lost 2 bases, and 6 bases lay between the germline ends. The CDR3 covers 14 residues.

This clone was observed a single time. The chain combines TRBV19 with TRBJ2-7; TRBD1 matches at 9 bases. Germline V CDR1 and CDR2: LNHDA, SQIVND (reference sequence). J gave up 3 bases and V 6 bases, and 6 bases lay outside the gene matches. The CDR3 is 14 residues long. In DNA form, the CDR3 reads TGTGCCAGTAGCGCCGGGACAGGGTTCTACGAGCAGTACTTC. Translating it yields CASSAGTGFYEQYF.

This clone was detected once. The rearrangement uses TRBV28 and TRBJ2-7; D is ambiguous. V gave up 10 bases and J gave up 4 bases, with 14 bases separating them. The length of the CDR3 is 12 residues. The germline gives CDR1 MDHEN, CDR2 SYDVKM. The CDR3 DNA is TGTGCCATCAACCGATCTACTTACGAGCAGTACTTC. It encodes CAINRSTYEQYF.

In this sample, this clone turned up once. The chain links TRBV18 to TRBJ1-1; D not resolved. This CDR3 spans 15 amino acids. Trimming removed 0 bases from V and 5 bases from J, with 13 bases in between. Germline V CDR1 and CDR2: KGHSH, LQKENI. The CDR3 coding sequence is TGTGCCAGCTCACCACCGCGGGCGCTGAGGACTGAAGCTTTCTTT. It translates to CASSPPRALRTEAFF.

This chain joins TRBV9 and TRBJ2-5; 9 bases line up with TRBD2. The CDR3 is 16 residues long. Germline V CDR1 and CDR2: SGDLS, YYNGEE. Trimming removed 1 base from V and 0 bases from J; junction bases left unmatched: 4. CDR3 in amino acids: CASSVTSGSYQETQYF. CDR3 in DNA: TGTGCCAGCAGCGTAACTAGCGGGTCCTACCAAGAGACCCAGTACTTC.

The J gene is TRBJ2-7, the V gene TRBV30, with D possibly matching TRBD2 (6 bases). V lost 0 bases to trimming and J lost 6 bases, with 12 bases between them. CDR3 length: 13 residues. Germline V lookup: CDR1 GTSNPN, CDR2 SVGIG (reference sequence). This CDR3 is CAWSVLRRGEQYF. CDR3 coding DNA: TGTGCCTGGAGTGTATTGCGGCGGGGCGAGCAGTACTTC.

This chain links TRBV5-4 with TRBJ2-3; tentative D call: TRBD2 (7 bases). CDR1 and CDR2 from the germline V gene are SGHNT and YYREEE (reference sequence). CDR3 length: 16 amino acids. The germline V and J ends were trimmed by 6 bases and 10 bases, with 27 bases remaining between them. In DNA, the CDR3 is TGTGCCAGCACCTCGGACCGGGGCGGGAGAGCAGGGGCGCAGTATTTT. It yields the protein CASTSDRGGRAGAQYF.

This chain's CDR3 is CASSPSGNTIYF. In nucleotides, the CDR3 is TGTGCCAGCAGTCCCTCTGGAAACACCATATATTTT. This sequence joins TRBV2 and TRBJ1-3; D unclear. V was clipped by 5 bases and J by 0 bases, with 2 bases between them. The germline V gene has CDR1 SNHLY and CDR2 FYNNEI. The CDR3 is 12 amino acids.

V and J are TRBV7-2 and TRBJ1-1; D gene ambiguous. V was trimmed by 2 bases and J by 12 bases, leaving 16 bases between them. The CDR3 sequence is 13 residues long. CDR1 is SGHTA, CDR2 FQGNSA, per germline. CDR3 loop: CASSLKGSSRTFF. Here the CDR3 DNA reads TGTGCCAGCAGCTTAAAGGGAAGTAGCCGAACTTTCTTT.

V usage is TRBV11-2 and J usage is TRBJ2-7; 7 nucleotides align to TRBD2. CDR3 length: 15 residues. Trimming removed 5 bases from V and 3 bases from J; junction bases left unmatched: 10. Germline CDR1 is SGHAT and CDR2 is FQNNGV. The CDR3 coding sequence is TGTGCCAGCAGCCCTAGCGGCGGAGTTCTCTACGAGCAGTACTTC. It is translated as CASSPSGGVLYEQYF.

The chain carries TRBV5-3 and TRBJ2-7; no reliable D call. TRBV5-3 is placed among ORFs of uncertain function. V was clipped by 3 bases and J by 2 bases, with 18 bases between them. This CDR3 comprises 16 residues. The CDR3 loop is CARSCDARRWAYEQYF. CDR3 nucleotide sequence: TGTGCCAGAAGCTGTGATGCTAGGCGTTGGGCCTACGAGCAGTACTTC.

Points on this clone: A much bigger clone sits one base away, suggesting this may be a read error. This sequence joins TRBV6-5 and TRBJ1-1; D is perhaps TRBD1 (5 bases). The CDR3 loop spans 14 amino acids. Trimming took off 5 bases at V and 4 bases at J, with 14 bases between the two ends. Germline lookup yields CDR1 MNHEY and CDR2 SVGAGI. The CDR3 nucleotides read TGTGCCAGCAGTCACGGGGCCCAAGTCACTGAAGCTTTCTTT. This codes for CASSHGAQVTEAFF.

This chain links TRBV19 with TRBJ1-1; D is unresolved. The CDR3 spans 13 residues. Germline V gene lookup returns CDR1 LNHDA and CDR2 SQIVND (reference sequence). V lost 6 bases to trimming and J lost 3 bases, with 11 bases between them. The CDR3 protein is CASSRSEYTEAFF. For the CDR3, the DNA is TGTGCCAGTAGCAGGAGCGAATACACTGAAGCTTTCTTT.

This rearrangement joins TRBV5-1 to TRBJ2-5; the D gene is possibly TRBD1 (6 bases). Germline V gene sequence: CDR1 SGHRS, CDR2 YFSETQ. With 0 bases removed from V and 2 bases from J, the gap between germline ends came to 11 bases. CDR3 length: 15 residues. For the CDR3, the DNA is TGCGCCAGCAGCTTGGACCCAGGGGTACAAGAGACCCAGTACTTC. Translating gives CASSLDPGVQETQYF.

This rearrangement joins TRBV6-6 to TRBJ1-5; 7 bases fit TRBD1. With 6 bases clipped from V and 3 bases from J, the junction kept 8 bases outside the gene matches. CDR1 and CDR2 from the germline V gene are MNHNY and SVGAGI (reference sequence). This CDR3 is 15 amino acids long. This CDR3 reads CASRWGTEANQPQHF. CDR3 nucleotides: TGTGCCAGCAGGTGGGGGACAGAGGCCAATCAGCCCCAGCATTTT.

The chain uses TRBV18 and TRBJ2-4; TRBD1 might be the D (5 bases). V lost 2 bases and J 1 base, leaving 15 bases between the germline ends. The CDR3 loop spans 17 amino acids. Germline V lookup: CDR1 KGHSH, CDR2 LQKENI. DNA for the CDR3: TGTGCCAGCTCACCATCGGGCAGGGTACGGGCCAAAAACATTCAGTACTTC. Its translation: CASSPSGRVRAKNIQYF.

The DNA for the CDR3 is TGTGCCAGCAGCGTAGGGACTAGGTCAAATGAGCAGTTCTTC. Its translation: CASSVGTRSNEQFF. The chain has TRBV7-2 and TRBJ2-1; the match to TRBD2 covers 8 bases. V gave up 5 bases and J gave up 7 bases; unmatched junction bases: 7. Germline CDR1 reads SGHTA; CDR2 reads FQGNSA. The CDR3 totals 14 residues.

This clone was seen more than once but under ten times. The CDR3 DNA is TGTGCCAGCAGGGGACAGGGGGCGGACCACGAGCAGTACTTC. Translated, it gives CASRGQGADHEQYF. This sequence joins TRBV6-1 and TRBJ2-7, with TRBD1 matching 12 bases. The CDR3 covers 14 residues. The trim removed 6 bases at V and 5 bases at J, leaving 5 bases unmatched. CDR1 is MNHNS and CDR2 is SASEGT in the germline V gene.

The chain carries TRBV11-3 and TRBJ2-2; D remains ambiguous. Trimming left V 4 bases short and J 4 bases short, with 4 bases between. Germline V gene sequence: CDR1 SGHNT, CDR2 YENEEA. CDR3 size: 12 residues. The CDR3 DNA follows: TGTGCCAGCAGCTATGGCACCGGGGAGCTGTTTTTT. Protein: CASSYGTGELFF.

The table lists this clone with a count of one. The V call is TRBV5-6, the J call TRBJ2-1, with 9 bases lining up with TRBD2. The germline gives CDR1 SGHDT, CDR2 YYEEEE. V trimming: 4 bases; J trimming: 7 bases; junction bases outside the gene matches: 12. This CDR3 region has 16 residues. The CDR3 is CASSRGVAGDVNEQFF. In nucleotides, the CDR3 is TGTGCCAGCAGCCGCGGGGTAGCGGGAGATGTAAATGAGCAGTTCTTC.

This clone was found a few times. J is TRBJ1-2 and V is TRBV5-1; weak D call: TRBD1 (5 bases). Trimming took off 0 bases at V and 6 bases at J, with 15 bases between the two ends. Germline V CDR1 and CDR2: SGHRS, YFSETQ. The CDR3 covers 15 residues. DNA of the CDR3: TGCGCCAGCAGCTTGGCCGTCGACAGTTACGATGGCTACACCTTC. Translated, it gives CASSLAVDSYDGYTF.

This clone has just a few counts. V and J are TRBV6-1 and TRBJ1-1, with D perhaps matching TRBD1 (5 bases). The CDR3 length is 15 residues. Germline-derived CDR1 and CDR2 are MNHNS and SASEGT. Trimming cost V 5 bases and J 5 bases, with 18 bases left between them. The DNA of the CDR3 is TGTGCCAGCAGTTCCGGGACGGGGGTGGTGACTGAAGCTTTCTTT. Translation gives CASSSGTGVVTEAFF.

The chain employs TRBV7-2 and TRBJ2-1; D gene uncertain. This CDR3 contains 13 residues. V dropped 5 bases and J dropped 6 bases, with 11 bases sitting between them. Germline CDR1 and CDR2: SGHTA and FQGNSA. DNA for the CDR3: TGTGCCAGCAGCCTTATCAAATCCAATGAGCAGTTCTTC. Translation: CASSLIKSNEQFF.